The rows below give T cell receptor beta chains drawn from one sample of a study of blood T cell repertoires in COVID-19. Libraries were prepared by immunoSEQ multiplex PCR; TCRdb keeps only in-frame clonotypes and omits some of them. The table lists under 250,000 clones, more than 75% of them singletons. Sequencing was done on a sample of PBMCs or T cells enriched from blood (not recorded which). These receptors were collected from a man aged 40-50 years who had recovered from COVID-19. CDR3s include the opening cysteine and the closing phenylalanine or tryptophan. Fields, in order: CDR3 DNA, CDR3 protein, J gene, D gene, V gene, clone size. D genes are given only for firm matches. Clone size is stated in some rows and not others, as once, few, many or a class when expanded.

cdr3_nt: TGTGCCAGTAGTATCTGGCTAGCGGGGGGGAATGAGCAGTTCTTC
cdr3_aa: CASSIWLAGGNEQFF
j_call: TRBJ2-1
d_call: TRBD2
v_call: TRBV19
clone_size: few

cdr3_nt: TGTGCCAGCAGCCCTACCTCCTACGAGCAGTACTTC
cdr3_aa: CASSPTSYEQYF
j_call: TRBJ2-7
d_call: NA
v_call: TRBV7-8
clone_size: NA

cdr3_nt: TGTGCCTGGTACCACGGAGCGGGCCCCTACGAGCAGTACTTC
cdr3_aa: CAWYHGAGPYEQYF
j_call: TRBJ2-7
d_call: NA
v_call: TRBV30
clone_size: NA

cdr3_nt: TGTGCCAGCAGCCCTACTTTCGTTTGGGGGGGAAAAAACATTCAGTACTTC
cdr3_aa: CASSPTFVWGGKNIQYF
j_call: TRBJ2-4
d_call: TRBD2
v_call: TRBV4-2
clone_size: NA

cdr3_nt: TGTGCCAGCAGCCGAGACGTGGGAAACACCATATATTTT
cdr3_aa: CASSRDVGNTIYF
j_call: TRBJ1-3
d_call: NA
v_call: TRBV14
clone_size: once

cdr3_nt: TGTGCCATCAGCCGGGAAGGAACCGTGAACACTGAAGCTTTCTTT
cdr3_aa: CAISREGTVNTEAFF
j_call: TRBJ1-1
d_call: NA
v_call: TRBV10-3
clone_size: NA

cdr3_nt: TGTGCCAGCAGCCAAGGGCCCAGACAGGGGAAGAACACCGGGGAGCTGTTTTTT
cdr3_aa: CASSQGPRQGKNTGELFF
j_call: TRBJ2-2
d_call: TRBD1
v_call: TRBV3-1/TRBV3-2
clone_size: few

cdr3_nt: TGTGCCAGCAGCTTAGGGTTCGGACAGGGAGGTTATGGCTACACCTTC
cdr3_aa: CASSLGFGQGGYGYTF
j_call: TRBJ1-2
d_call: TRBD1
v_call: TRBV7-8
clone_size: NA

cdr3_nt: TGTGCCAGCAGACTACAGGGGGTAGGGGAGCAGTACTTC
cdr3_aa: CASRLQGVGEQYF
j_call: TRBJ2-7
d_call: TRBD1
v_call: TRBV28
clone_size: NA

cdr3_nt: TGTGCCAGCAGTCAAATACTAGCGGGAGGAGGTGAGCAGTTCTTC
cdr3_aa: CASSQILAGGGEQFF
j_call: TRBJ2-1
d_call: TRBD2
v_call: TRBV6-4
clone_size: once

cdr3_nt: TGTGCCAGCAGCCCCGGACAGGGGGGCACCGGGGAGCTGTTTTTT
cdr3_aa: CASSPGQGGTGELFF
j_call: TRBJ2-2
d_call: TRBD1
v_call: TRBV7-2
clone_size: once

cdr3_nt: TGTGCCAGCAGCGAGAGGACAGGGGCGAACACCGGGGAGCTGTTTTTT
cdr3_aa: CASSERTGANTGELFF
j_call: TRBJ2-2
d_call: TRBD1
v_call: TRBV9
clone_size: NA

cdr3_nt: TGTGCCAGCAGTTTGCTCGGGGGGTCTCCGGGAGAGACCCAGTACTTC
cdr3_aa: CASSLLGGSPGETQYF
j_call: TRBJ2-5
d_call: TRBD2
v_call: TRBV11-2
clone_size: NA